This TCR beta chain was captured in a study of cytomegalovirus exposure and HLA in healthy donors. The overall study: Findings of an earlier analysis included about 120 million unique TCR beta sequences from 200 million or so T cells.

Whole-study results and caveats: 164 TCR beta chains were listed as cytomegalovirus-associated. V- and J-gene trimming in TCR beta was tied to a missense DCLRE1C variant by an analysis performed later.

Primers for the PCR totalled 60 Vbeta and 13 Jbeta. Method: immunoSEQ multiplex PCR; TCRdb's copy keeps in-frame clones and lacks some. This table holds some 130,000 clones, about three quarters found once. About this clone: Antigen unknown.

The receptor was isolated from a male donor in good health and CMV-seronegative. Input material: PBMCs.

CDR3 nucleotides: TGCGCCAGCAGCTTGCAGGGGGGCCAAGAGACCCAGTACTTC. It codes for CASSLQGGQETQYF. This chain uses TRBV5-1 with TRBJ2-5; D may be TRBD1 (7 bases). The CDR3 is 14 residues long. In germline, CDR1 is SGHRS, CDR2 YFSETQ. V was cut by 1 base and J by 1 base, with 8 bases left in between.